The 14 T cell receptor beta chains reported below all come from one sample, sequenced in a study of control samples from healthy donors and cancer patients. Repertoires were generated with immunoSEQ multiplex PCR, while TCRdb's copy carries only in-frame clones and drops some. In the table there are some 58,000 clones, approximately 89% of which are singletons. The sample taken for sequencing was PBMCs. These receptors all stem from a woman aged 55-70 years with lung cancer.

The CDR3 bases are TGTGCCAGCAGTAGACTCGCCACAGCCAAAAACATTCAGTACTTC. It codes for CASSRLATAKNIQYF. The chain uses TRBV9 and TRBJ2-4; D remains unclear. The CDR3 contains 15 residues. V gave up 5 bases and J gave up 0 bases, with 12 bases separating them. Germline CDR1 reads SGDLS; CDR2 reads YYNGEE.

The V and J genes are TRBV27 and TRBJ1-4, with 12 bases identical to TRBD1. Germline V gives CDR1 MNHEY, CDR2 SMNVEV (reference sequence). The trim removed 6 bases at V and 8 bases at J, leaving 7 bases unmatched. This CDR3 region has 15 residues. This chain's CDR3 is CASSRPGTGGEKLFF. In nucleotides, the CDR3 is TGTGCCAGCAGCAGACCCGGGACAGGGGGCGAAAAACTGTTTTTT.

This clone was seen only once. CDR3 protein: CASSPSLDYFGNTIYF. For the CDR3, the DNA is TGTGCCAGCAGCCCCTCCCTAGACTATTTCGGAAACACCATATATTTT. V gene TRBV3-1 (or the pseudogene TRBV3-2) combines with J gene TRBJ1-3, with D hard to call. The CDR3 sequence is 16 residues long. V was trimmed by 4 bases and J by 4 bases, leaving 17 bases between them. CDR1 LGHDT and CDR2 YNNKEL come from the germline V gene (reference sequence).

V is TRBV5-4 and J is TRBJ1-1; D is uncertain. This CDR3 is built from 13 residues. With 0 bases removed from V and 1 base from J, the gap between germline ends came to 4 bases. From germline, CDR1 is SGHNT and CDR2 YYREEE (reference sequence). Here the CDR3 DNA reads TGTGCCAGCAGCTTGGCCGCGAACACTGAAGCTTTCTTT. It encodes CASSLAANTEAFF.

This sequence joins TRBV20-1 and TRBJ2-2; D gene uncertain. V lost 3 bases to trimming and J lost 4 bases, with 9 bases between them. In germline, CDR1 is DFQATT, CDR2 SNEGSKA (reference sequence). The CDR3 consists of 13 residues. CDR3 residues: CSASPSSTGELFF. The CDR3 DNA follows: TGCAGTGCTAGTCCAAGTAGCACCGGGGAGCTGTTTTTT.

This rearrangement joins TRBV5-1 to TRBJ1-2; the D gene is possibly TRBD1 (5 bases). Germline V gene lookup returns CDR1 SGHRS and CDR2 YFSETQ. The CDR3 is 15 amino acids. Trimming left V 1 base short and J 4 bases short, with 14 bases between. The chain's CDR3 is CASSLSQGIGYGYTF. The CDR3 DNA reads as TGCGCCAGCAGCTTGTCCCAGGGTATCGGCTATGGCTACACCTTC.

The chain carries TRBV15 and TRBJ1-5, with 8 bases aligning to TRBD1. This CDR3 is built from 14 residues. The V gene end was trimmed by 5 bases and the J gene end by 2 bases; junction bases not matched to a gene: 2. Germline loops: CDR1 LNHNV, CDR2 YYDKDF (reference sequence). The CDR3 region has the DNA TGTGCCACCAGCGAGACAGGGGGCAATCAGCCCCAGCATTTT. It encodes CATSETGGNQPQHF.

V and J are TRBV21-1 and TRBJ2-4. TRBV21-1 is marked as a pseudogene. There are 17 residues in the CDR3. The CDR3 protein is CASSKGTAHSAKNIQYF. The CDR3 nucleotides are TGTGCCAGCAGCAAAGGTACCGCCCATTCGGCCAAAAACATTCAGTACTTC.

The V and J genes are TRBV6-1 and TRBJ2-1, with a tentative D call TRBD2 (6 bases). The germline V gene has CDR1 MNHNS and CDR2 SASEGT. There are 15 residues in the CDR3. V gave up 3 bases and J gave up 3 bases, with 12 bases separating them. The CDR3 bases are TGTGCCAGCAGTGATCCGGGACTCAACTACAATGAGCAGTTCTTC. Translation gives CASSDPGLNYNEQFF.

The J gene is TRBJ1-6, the V gene TRBV11-1; D unclear. V lost 4 bases, J lost 1 base, and 11 bases lay in between. The CDR3 is 16 amino acids. Germline CDR1 SGHAT, CDR2 FQDESV (reference sequence). The CDR3 DNA follows: TGTGCCAGCAGCTCCCACAGAGGTTCCTATAATTCACCCCTCCACTTT. It encodes CASSSHRGSYNSPLHF.

This sequence joins TRBV27 and TRBJ1-1; D might be TRBD1 (6 bases). Germline V gives CDR1 MNHEY, CDR2 SMNVEV (reference sequence). The CDR3 contains 16 residues. Deletions cut 5 bases from V and 1 base from J, with 17 bases between. The CDR3, as DNA: TGTGCCAGCAGTCCCCTAACGACAGGCCGGAACACTGAAGCTTTCTTT. Translation gives CASSPLTTGRNTEAFF.

This chain links TRBV3-1 (or the pseudogene TRBV3-2) with TRBJ1-2; no clear D. Per the germline V gene, CDR1 is LGHDT and CDR2 is YNNKEL (reference sequence). V was shortened by 3 bases and J by 3 bases, with 14 bases between the two germline ends. The CDR3 is made up of 15 amino acids. For the CDR3, the DNA is TGTGCCAGCAGCCATCGAGGGTCTCCGGACTATGGCTACACCTTC. This encodes CASSHRGSPDYGYTF.

The V and J genes are TRBV2 and TRBJ2-7; 13 bases fit TRBD2. V shed 6 bases and J 6 bases; nucleotides not matched to a gene: 5. The CDR3 contains 14 residues. Germline V gene lookup returns CDR1 SNHLY and CDR2 FYNNEI. CDR3 nucleotide sequence: TGTGCCAGCAGCGGACTAGCGGGAGTGGGCGAGCAGTACTTC. Translated: CASSGLAGVGEQYF.

This rearrangement joins TRBV5-1 to TRBJ1-4; 8 nucleotides agree with TRBD1. After removal of 0 bases from V and 5 bases from J, the junction contained 3 bases not matched to a gene. The CDR3 spans 15 residues. CDR1 and CDR2 from the germline V gene are SGHRS and YFSETQ. CDR3 DNA sequence: TGCGCCAGCAGCTTGGGGACAGGGATGAATGAAAAACTGTTTTTT. Amino acids: CASSLGTGMNEKLFF. Full variable domain (missing parts from reference TRBV5-1 and TRBJ1-4): KAGVTQTPRYLIKTRGQQVTLSCSPISGHRSVSWYQQTPGQGLQFLFEYFSETQRNKGNFPGRFSGRQFSNSRSEMNVSTLELGDSALYLCASSLGTGMNEKLFFGSGTQLSVL.